The text below deals with one TCR beta chain. The sample has other DNA sequences that encode this CDR3 too. Naive CD8 cells lacked CD45RO, underwent positive selection for CCR7 and left out terminally differentiated effector memory CD45RA+ cells. The germline CDR1 and CDR2 sequences are SEHNR and FQNEAQ (reference sequence). The CDR3 has 11 residues. V was clipped by 2 bases and J by 5 bases, with 3 bases between them. This specimen comes from a study of shared clonotypes between healthy human individuals. Study summary: Each donor's CD8 memory used one plate, CD8 naive two, each CD4 subset three.

Across several immunoSEQ plates, the genomic DNA of each subset was split evenly. Sequencing used immunoSEQ multiplex PCR; TCRdb keeps in-frame clones, though not all of them. The table records around 2,000,000 clones, about 93% of them present only once. The gene calls are TRBV7-9 and TRBJ1-1; D gene uncertain. Sample: naive CD8+ T cells from PBMCs. The receptor was derived from a man aged 18 to 29 in good health. Some clones in this sample may be carry-over from other donors' samples. CDR3 sequence (DNA): TGTGCCAGCAGCTTATCTACTGAAGCTTTCTTT. It codes for CASSLSTEAFF.